The next 27 T cell receptor beta chains were all read from a single sample in a study of cytomegalovirus exposure and HLA in healthy donors. With 60 Vbeta and 13 Jbeta primers, the PCR was carried out. Method: immunoSEQ multiplex PCR; TCRdb's copy keeps in-frame clones and lacks some. Counted here are about 300,000 clones, about nine tenths occurring once; the ten biggest clones make up roughly 4%. The specimen was PBMCs. All receptors derive from a man aged 40-55 years in good health and CMV-seropositive.

CDR3 sequence reads: CASSILAGPYEQYF. CDR3 DNA: TGTGCCAGTAGTATACTAGCGGGTCCTTACGAGCAGTACTTC. The chain combines TRBV19 with TRBJ2-7; 8 positions agree with TRBD2. The V gene end was trimmed by 2 bases and the J gene end by 4 bases; junction bases not matched to a gene: 4. The CDR3 totals 14 residues. Germline assignment: CDR1 LNHDA and CDR2 SQIVND (reference sequence). The full variable domain, rest sourced from reference TRBV19 and TRBJ2-7, is DGGITQSPKYLFRKEGQNVTLSCEQNLNHDAMYWYRQDPGQGLRLIYYSQIVNDFQKGDIAEGYSVSREKKESFPLTVTSAQKNPTAFYLCASSILAGPYEQYFGPGTRLTVT.

V gene TRBV6-1 combines with J gene TRBJ2-2; D call uncertain. Germline CDR1 reads MNHNS; CDR2 reads SASEGT. V was cut by 6 bases and J by 2 bases, with 10 bases left in between. This CDR3 spans 14 amino acids. The CDR3 DNA reads as TGTGCCAGCAGCCTAGGAATTAACACCGGGGAGCTGTTTTTT. It codes for CASSLGINTGELFF.

This clone was picked up one time. The J gene is TRBJ2-1, the V gene TRBV5-1, with 12 positions matching TRBD2. The CDR3 runs 16 residues. J was trimmed by 7 bases and V by 2 bases; bases with no gene match: 7. CDR1 and CDR2 from the germline V gene are SGHRS and YFSETQ. The CDR3 sequence: CASSFTSGRTRNEQFF. The CDR3 bases are TGCGCCAGCAGCTTTACTAGCGGGAGGACGAGGAATGAGCAGTTCTTC.

The genes are TRBV7-3 and TRBJ2-5, with D possibly TRBD2 on 6 matching bases. Trimming cost V 6 bases and J 5 bases, with 13 bases left between them. CDR1 SGHTA and CDR2 FQGTGA come from the germline V gene. This CDR3 comprises 13 residues. This CDR3 reads CASRFSGEETQYF. The CDR3 DNA reads TGTGCCAGCAGGTTTTCGGGAGAGGAGACCCAGTACTTC. Full variable domain (remainder filled in from reference TRBV7-3 and TRBJ2-5): GAGVSQTPSNKVTEKGKYVELRCDPISGHTALYWYRQSLGQGPEFLIYFQGTGAADDSGLPNDRFFAVRPEGSVSTLKIQRTERGDSAVYLCASRFSGEETQYFGPGTRLLVL.

The chain joins TRBV9 to TRBJ2-1, with 8 bases that match TRBD2. The CDR3 has 15 amino acids. Trimming cost V 3 bases and J 9 bases; bases outside gene matches: 11. CDR1 and CDR2 from the germline V gene are SGDLS and YYNGEE. CDR3 loop: CASSASGLGFGEQFF. CDR3 sequence (DNA): TGTGCCAGCAGCGCCTCGGGACTAGGTTTCGGTGAGCAGTTCTTC. Based on the CDR3 plus reference TRBV9 and TRBJ2-1, the full variable domain is DSGVTQTPKHLITATGQRVTLRCSPRSGDLSVYWYQQSLDQGLQFLIQYYNGEERAKGNILERFSAQQFPDLHSELNLSSLELGDSALYFCASSASGLGFGEQFFGPGTRLTVL.

This sequence joins TRBV19 and TRBJ1-2; 7 bases are shared with TRBD1. The J segment lost 2 bases and the V segment lost 6 bases, leaving 3 bases of the junction unmatched. The germline V gene has CDR1 LNHDA and CDR2 SQIVND (reference sequence). The CDR3 sequence is 13 residues long. CDR3 amino acids: CASRGTENYGYTF. CDR3 in DNA: TGTGCCAGTAGGGGGACAGAGAACTATGGCTACACCTTC.

This chain connects TRBV2 to TRBJ1-1; D gene ambiguous. Germline V gene data show CDR1 as SNHLY and CDR2 as FYNNEI. V lost 5 bases to trimming and J lost 0 bases, with 7 bases between them. The CDR3 contains 13 residues. The CDR3, as DNA: TGTGCCAGCAGTACAGCCATGAACACTGAAGCTTTCTTT. Residues: CASSTAMNTEAFF.

The J gene is TRBJ2-7, the V gene TRBV11-2; weak D call: TRBD1 (5 bases). Germline CDR1 reads SGHAT; CDR2 reads FQNNGV. Between the trimmed V and J ends, which lost 5 bases and 3 bases, there was a span of 20 bases. The CDR3 length is 16 residues. CDR3 residues: CASSGQSRGPDYEQYF. CDR3 sequence (DNA): TGTGCCAGCAGCGGCCAGAGTAGGGGTCCTGACTACGAGCAGTACTTC.

This chain uses TRBV20-1 with TRBJ1-1; D is ambiguous. The length of the CDR3 is 8 residues. Germline loops: CDR1 DFQATT, CDR2 SNEGSKA (reference sequence). Trimming took 6 bases from V and 11 from J, leaving 7 bases between them. CDR3 amino acids: CSAPGAFF. The CDR3 bases are TGCAGTGCCCCCGGGGCTTTCTTT.

This chain connects TRBV4-2 to TRBJ2-6; tentatively, D is TRBD2 (7 bases). The CDR3 extends over 21 amino acids. Germline V gene sequence: CDR1 LGHNA, CDR2 YNFKEQ. Trimming removed 4 bases from V and 0 bases from J, with 25 bases in between. CDR3 residues: CASSPGRRGGLGSSGANVLTF. CDR3 in DNA: TGTGCCAGCAGCCCTGGACGCAGGGGAGGGCTGGGAAGCTCTGGGGCCAACGTCCTGACTTTC.

The rearrangement uses TRBV11-2 and TRBJ2-7; 7 nucleotides align to TRBD2. The germline gives CDR1 SGHAT, CDR2 FQNNGV. J lost 4 bases, V lost 2 bases, and 8 bases had no gene match. The CDR3 spans 15 residues. The CDR3 loop reads CASSLWGRALYEQYF. The DNA for the CDR3 is TGTGCCAGCAGCTTATGGGGGAGGGCCTTGTACGAGCAGTACTTC.

J is TRBJ2-7 and V is TRBV28; TRBD1 is a possible D gene (6 bases). Trimming left V 6 bases short and J 0 bases short, with 15 bases between. The CDR3 is made up of 15 amino acids. Germline loops: CDR1 MDHEN, CDR2 SYDVKM. In DNA form, the CDR3 reads TGTGCCAGCAGCCACCAAACGACAGGCTCCTACGAGCAGTACTTC. It codes for CASSHQTTGSYEQYF.

This clone was seen only a few times. The rearrangement links TRBV5-1 to TRBJ2-7, with D tentatively TRBD2 (5 bases). The CDR3 length is 12 residues. The V end was cut by 4 bases, the J end by 6 bases, with 11 bases between. Germline values: CDR1 SGHRS, CDR2 YFSETQ. CDR3 coding DNA: TGCGCCAGCAGCGGGAGACCCGGCGAGCAGTACTTC. Protein: CASSGRPGEQYF.

The V gene is TRBV19, the J gene TRBJ1-5; D remains ambiguous. Germline CDR1 is LNHDA and CDR2 is SQIVND (reference sequence). Trimming took off 7 bases at V and 4 bases at J, with 11 bases between the two ends. The CDR3 totals 13 residues. CDR3 nucleotides: TGTGCCAGTACAGGTGGATGGAATCAGCCCCAGCATTTT. Its translation: CASTGGWNQPQHF. Variable domain in full (rest from reference TRBV19 and TRBJ1-5): DGGITQSPKYLFRKEGQNVTLSCEQNLNHDAMYWYRQDPGQGLRLIYYSQIVNDFQKGDIAEGYSVSREKKESFPLTVTSAQKNPTAFYLCASTGGWNQPQHFGDGTRLSIL.

This clone appeared once. This chain joins TRBV7-8 and TRBJ2-7; TRBD1 agrees at 8 bases. The CDR3 spans 14 residues. Germline lookup yields CDR1 SGHVS and CDR2 FQNEAQ. V shed 1 base and J 2 bases; nucleotides not matched to a gene: 1. The CDR3, as DNA: TGTGCCAGCAGCTTAGGGACAGGGACCTACGAGCAGTACTTC. Translating gives CASSLGTGTYEQYF.

The chain carries TRBV9 and TRBJ2-7; TRBD1 aligns across 7 bases. CDR3 length equals 16 residues. Germline V gene data show CDR1 as SGDLS and CDR2 as YYNGEE. V lost 2 bases to trimming and J lost 6 bases; unmatched junction nucleotides: 14. CDR3 sequence (DNA): TGTGCCAGCAGCGTCAACCCCGACAGGGCCGTCGCCGAGCAGTACTTC. Translation: CASSVNPDRAVAEQYF.

The chain recombines TRBV30 with TRBJ2-7; possible D gene TRBD1, 6 bases. Germline CDR1 is GTSNPN and CDR2 is SVGIG (reference sequence). The CDR3 spans 11 residues. Trimming took 4 bases from V and 2 from J, leaving 6 bases between them. Here the CDR3 DNA reads TGTGCCTGGACAGGGGCCTACGAGCAGTACTTC. As protein: CAWTGAYEQYF.

This rearrangement joins TRBV6-5 to TRBJ2-3; 10 nucleotides align to TRBD2. The CDR3 spans 14 residues. J lost 5 bases, V lost 5 bases, and 4 bases had no gene match. The germline V gene has CDR1 MNHEY and CDR2 SVGAGI. The CDR3 DNA reads TGTGCCAGCAGTCCCCTAGCGGGAGTAGATACGCAGTATTTT. Protein: CASSPLAGVDTQYF.

The rearrangement joins TRBV9 to TRBJ2-7; 8 bases match TRBD2. Germline CDR1 is SGDLS and CDR2 is YYNGEE. CDR3 length: 15 residues. Losses at the gene ends were 2 bases for V and 4 bases for J; bases not matched to a gene: 8. The CDR3 DNA is TGTGCCAGCAGCGTGGCAAGCGGGAGTGGTTACGAGCAGTACTTC. As protein: CASSVASGSGYEQYF.

V usage is TRBV13 and J usage is TRBJ1-2; D perhaps matches TRBD1 (5 bases). The CDR3 spans 14 residues. The germline V gene has CDR1 PRHDT and CDR2 FYEKMQ (reference sequence). The ends were cut back, 1 base at V and 4 bases at J, with 10 bases in the middle. CDR3 protein: CASSLEGQGYGYTF. The CDR3, as DNA: TGTGCCAGCAGCTTAGAAGGGCAGGGCTATGGCTACACCTTC.

V is TRBV2 and J is TRBJ1-2; 8 positions agree with TRBD1. The V and J ends lost 6 bases and 4 bases, in that order; junction bases with no gene match: 7. There are 14 residues in the CDR3. The germline gives CDR1 SNHLY, CDR2 FYNNEI. In DNA, the CDR3 is TGTGCCAGCAGCAGGGGGCTCATGGCCTATGGCTACACCTTC. Protein: CASSRGLMAYGYTF.

V usage is TRBV6-5 and J usage is TRBJ2-7; possibly TRBD2 for D (5 bases). CDR3 length: 15 residues. The V and J ends lost 6 bases and 3 bases respectively, with 18 bases between them. Germline V CDR1 and CDR2: MNHEY, SVGAGI. The CDR3 region has the DNA TGTGCCAGCAGCATCGCCGAGGGTCTGGGCTACGAGCAGTACTTC. This codes for CASSIAEGLGYEQYF.

The chain joins TRBV15 to TRBJ2-4; TRBD1 matches 7 bases. Germline V gives CDR1 LNHNV, CDR2 YYDKDF (reference sequence). The CDR3 consists of 15 residues. V lost 0 bases to trimming and J lost 15 bases; unmatched junction nucleotides: 14. This chain's CDR3 is CATSREGTGANDPYF. CDR3 nucleotides: TGTGCCACCAGCAGAGAGGGTACAGGGGCCAATGATCCGTACTTC.

The CDR3 region is CASSLPQGLAGALNTGELFF. CDR3 DNA: TGCGCCAGCAGCCTCCCCCAGGGACTAGCGGGAGCCTTGAACACCGGGGAGCTGTTTTTT. J is TRBJ2-2 and V is TRBV4-1; 14 bases line up with TRBD2. This CDR3 spans 20 amino acids. Unmatched junction bases numbered 11, after V lost 4 bases and J lost 1 base. In germline, CDR1 is MGHRA, CDR2 YSYEKL.

In nucleotides, the CDR3 is TGTGCCAGCAGCCTAAGACTAGCGGGAAACAATGAGCAGTTCTTC. Translating gives CASSLRLAGNNEQFF. The chain uses TRBV7-3 and TRBJ2-1; 11 bases fit TRBD2. Germline lookup yields CDR1 SGHTA and CDR2 FQGTGA. Trimming at V came to 5 bases and at J to 5 bases, leaving 5 bases not matched to a gene. This CDR3 has 15 residues.

The V and J genes are TRBV7-9 and TRBJ1-2; tentative D call: TRBD1 (5 bases). Germline V CDR1 and CDR2: SEHNR, FQNEAQ (reference sequence). The V end was cut by 5 bases, the J end by 4 bases, with 11 bases between. The CDR3 length is 13 residues. The CDR3 spells CASSNGGIYGYTF. The CDR3 DNA is TGTGCCAGCAGCAATGGGGGGATCTATGGCTACACCTTC. Looking up the rest from reference TRBV7-9 and TRBJ1-2 gives the full variable domain: DTGVSQNPRHKITKRGQNVTFRCDPISEHNRLYWYRQTLGQGPEFLTYFQNEAQLEKSRLLSDRFSAERPKGSFSTLEIQRTEQGDSAMYLCASSNGGIYGYTFGSGTRLTVV.

The rearrangement links TRBV6-1 to TRBJ2-1; D is possibly TRBD2 (7 bases). Per germline, CDR1 MNHNS and CDR2 SASEGT. Trimming cost V 2 bases and J 14 bases, with 16 bases left between them. CDR3 length: 13 amino acids. The CDR3 spells CASSESTGRGKFF. As DNA, the CDR3 is TGTGCCAGCAGTGAATCGACGGGGAGGGGGAAGTTCTTC.